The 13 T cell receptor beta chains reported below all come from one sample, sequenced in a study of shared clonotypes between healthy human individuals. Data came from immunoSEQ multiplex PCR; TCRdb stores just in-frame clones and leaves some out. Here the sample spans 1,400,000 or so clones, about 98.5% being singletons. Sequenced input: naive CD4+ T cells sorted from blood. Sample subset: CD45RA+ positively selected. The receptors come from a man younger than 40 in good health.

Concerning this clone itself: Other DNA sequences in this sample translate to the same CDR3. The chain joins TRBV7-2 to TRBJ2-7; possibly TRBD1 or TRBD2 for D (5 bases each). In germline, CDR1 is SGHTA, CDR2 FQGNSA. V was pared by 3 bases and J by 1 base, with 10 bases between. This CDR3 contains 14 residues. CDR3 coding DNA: TGTGCCAGCAGCTTGGGACGGTCGTCCTACGAGCAGTACTTC. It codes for CASSLGRSSYEQYF.

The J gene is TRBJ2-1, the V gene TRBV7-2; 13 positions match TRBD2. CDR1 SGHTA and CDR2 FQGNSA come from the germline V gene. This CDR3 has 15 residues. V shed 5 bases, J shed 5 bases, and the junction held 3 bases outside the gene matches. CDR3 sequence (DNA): TGTGCCAGCAGCGCGGGACTAGCGGGAAACAATGAGCAGTTCTTC. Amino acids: CASSAGLAGNNEQFF.

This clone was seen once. For the CDR3, the DNA is TGTGCCAGCAGATACCGAACTAGCGGGAGATTGAACGAGCAGTACTTC. Its translation is CASRYRTSGRLNEQYF. The J gene is TRBJ2-7, the V gene TRBV5-6, with TRBD2 identical over 11 bases. The CDR3 is 16 amino acids. V lost 5 bases and J lost 5; bases outside the gene matches: 12. Germline V lookup: CDR1 SGHDT, CDR2 YYEEEE.

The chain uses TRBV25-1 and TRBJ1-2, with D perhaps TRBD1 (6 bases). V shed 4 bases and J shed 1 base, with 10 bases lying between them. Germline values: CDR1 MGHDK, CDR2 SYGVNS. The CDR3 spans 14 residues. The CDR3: CASSGTAGNYGYTF. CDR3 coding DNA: TGTGCCAGCAGTGGGACAGCCGGTAACTATGGCTACACCTTC.

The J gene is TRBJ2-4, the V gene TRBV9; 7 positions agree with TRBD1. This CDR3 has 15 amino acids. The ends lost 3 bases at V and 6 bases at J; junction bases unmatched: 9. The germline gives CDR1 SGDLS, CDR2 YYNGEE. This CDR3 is CASSGASGTVNIQYF. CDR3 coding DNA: TGTGCCAGCAGCGGCGCCTCCGGGACAGTAAACATTCAGTACTTC. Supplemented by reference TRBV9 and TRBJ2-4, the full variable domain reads DSGVTQTPKHLITATGQRVTLRCSPRSGDLSVYWYQQSLDQGLQFLIQYYNGEERAKGNILERFSAQQFPDLHSELNLSSLELGDSALYFCASSGASGTVNIQYFGAGTRLSVL.

CDR3 loop: CASTPRQGLVPYEQYF. CDR3 nucleotide sequence: TGTGCCAGTACACCGAGACAGGGCCTGGTTCCCTACGAGCAGTACTTC. The rearrangement joins TRBV19 to TRBJ2-7, with 7 nucleotides matching TRBD1. Germline loops: CDR1 LNHDA, CDR2 SQIVND (reference sequence). This CDR3 comprises 16 residues. With V trimmed by 7 bases and J by 2 bases, 14 bases remained unmatched.

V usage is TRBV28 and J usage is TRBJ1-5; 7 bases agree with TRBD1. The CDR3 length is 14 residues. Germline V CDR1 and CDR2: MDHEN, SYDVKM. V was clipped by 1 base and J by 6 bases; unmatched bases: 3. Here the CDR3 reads CASSLFAGGQPQHF. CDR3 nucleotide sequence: TGTGCCAGCAGTTTATTTGCAGGGGGTCAGCCCCAGCATTTT.

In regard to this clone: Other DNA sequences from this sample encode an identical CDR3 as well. CDR3 DNA sequence: TGCAGCGTTGAGCGCAGCAACTATGGCTACACCTTC. Protein sequence: CSVERSNYGYTF. V usage is TRBV29-1 and J usage is TRBJ1-2; D remains ambiguous. Trimming shortened V by 3 bases and J by 2 bases, and 7 bases separated the two germline ends. Germline V gives CDR1 SQVTM, CDR2 ANQGSEA. This CDR3 contains 12 residues.

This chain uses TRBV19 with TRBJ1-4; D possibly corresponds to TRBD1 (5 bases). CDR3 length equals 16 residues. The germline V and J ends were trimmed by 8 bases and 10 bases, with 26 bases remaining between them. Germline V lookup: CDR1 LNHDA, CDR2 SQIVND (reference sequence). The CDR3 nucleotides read TGTGCCAGTGGGGAGCAGGGCGTGATTCTGAGGGGAAAACTGTTTTTT. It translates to CASGEQGVILRGKLFF.

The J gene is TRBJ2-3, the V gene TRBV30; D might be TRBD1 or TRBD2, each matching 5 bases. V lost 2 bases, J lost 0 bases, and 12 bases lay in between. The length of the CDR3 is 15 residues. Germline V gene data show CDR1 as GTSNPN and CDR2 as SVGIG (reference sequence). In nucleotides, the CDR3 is TGTGCCTGGAGTCCATTGGGGGAGAGCACAGATACGCAGTATTTT. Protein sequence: CAWSPLGESTDTQYF.

CDR3 coding DNA: TGTGCCAGCAGCTCAACTAGCGGTTACAATGAGCAGTTCTTC. Protein: CASSSTSGYNEQFF. The V call is TRBV13, the J call TRBJ2-1, with 8 bases lining up with TRBD2. Looked up from germline, CDR1 is PRHDT and CDR2 is FYEKMQ (reference sequence). The junction had 3 bases not matched to a gene; V was cut back by 4 bases and J by 4 bases. The CDR3 spans 14 residues.

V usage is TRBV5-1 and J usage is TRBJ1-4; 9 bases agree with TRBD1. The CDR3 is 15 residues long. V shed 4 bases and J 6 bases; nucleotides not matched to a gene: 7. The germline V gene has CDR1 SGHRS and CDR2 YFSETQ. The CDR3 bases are TGCGCCAGCAGCGATCCGGGACAGGGCTATGAAAAACTGTTTTTT. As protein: CASSDPGQGYEKLFF.

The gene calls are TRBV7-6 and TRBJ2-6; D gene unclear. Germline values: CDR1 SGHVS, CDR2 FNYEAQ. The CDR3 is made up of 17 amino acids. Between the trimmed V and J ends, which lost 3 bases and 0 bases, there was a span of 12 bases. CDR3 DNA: TGTGCCAGCAGCTTGGCCCGCAGTTTCTCTGGGGCCAACGTCCTGACTTTC. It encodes CASSLARSFSGANVLTF.